The clone carrying this T cell receptor beta chain was counted at least ten times. What it recognizes is unknown. No patient received treatment before thyroid surgery. This sample is drawn from a study of metastatic and nonmetastatic thyroid tumors. Looking at the study overall: Repertoire data that came from the blood and tumor or nodule tissue of malignant and benign thyroid patients were compared. General study findings and limits: As reported, TCR beta diversity in blood and tumor was significantly higher in malignant thyroid tumors than in benign nodules.

The CDR3 is made up of 12 amino acids. Trimming took 6 bases from V and 2 from J, leaving 7 bases between them. Authors' data handling: Clinicopathological groups of papillary thyroid cancer showed CDR3 differences that were used to build a distant-metastasis classifier. MiXCR reprocessed the PCR reads for TCRdb. In this record, the V and J calls reflect TCRdb's handling and not the investigators' own analysis. The data hold about 70,000 clones, with less than 20% observed a single time. The sequenced sample consisted of blood. The V gene is TRBV12-3 or TRBV12-4, the J gene TRBJ2-5; no firm D call. The clonotype originates from a female donor with papillary thyroid cancer or a benign thyroid nodule (not recorded which). Some clones in this sample may be carry-over from other donors' samples. CDR3 nucleotides: TGTGCCAGCAGCTTCACACAAGAGACCCAGTACTTC. Amino acids: CASSFTQETQYF.